The present entry profiles one T cell receptor beta chain with its context. Its antigen is unidentified. The sample is drawn from a study of T cell responses to AZD1222 COVID-19 vaccine. On the study more broadly: Analysis merged second doses at about 4 or about 12 weeks.

Study results and caveats: Regions left unmutated in variants are reportedly the target of nearly half of spike-specific TCRs. A mostly white British donor set with more females was recruited, and clonal diversity was possibly underestimated. Spike-spanning, vaccine-associated CD4 TCRs were dominant at 160-218 and 743-854.

In germline, CDR1 is GTSNPN, CDR2 SVGIG (reference sequence). Trimming at V came to 1 base and at J to 8 bases, leaving 5 bases not matched to a gene. The CDR3 is 13 amino acids. Clones were sequenced by immunoSEQ multiplex PCR, and TCRdb holds only the in-frame ones, with some missing. The sample shows roughly 140,000 clones, around 91% of them seen only once. The clonotype was recovered from an adult in good health. The chain recombines TRBV30 with TRBJ2-1; TRBD1 matches 7 bases. Sequences were derived from peripheral blood, sampled on day 0 of AZD1222 vaccination. The CDR3 DNA reads as TGTGCCTGGAGTGAGGGGACAGATTATGAGCAGTTCTTC. Amino acid sequence: CAWSEGTDYEQFF.